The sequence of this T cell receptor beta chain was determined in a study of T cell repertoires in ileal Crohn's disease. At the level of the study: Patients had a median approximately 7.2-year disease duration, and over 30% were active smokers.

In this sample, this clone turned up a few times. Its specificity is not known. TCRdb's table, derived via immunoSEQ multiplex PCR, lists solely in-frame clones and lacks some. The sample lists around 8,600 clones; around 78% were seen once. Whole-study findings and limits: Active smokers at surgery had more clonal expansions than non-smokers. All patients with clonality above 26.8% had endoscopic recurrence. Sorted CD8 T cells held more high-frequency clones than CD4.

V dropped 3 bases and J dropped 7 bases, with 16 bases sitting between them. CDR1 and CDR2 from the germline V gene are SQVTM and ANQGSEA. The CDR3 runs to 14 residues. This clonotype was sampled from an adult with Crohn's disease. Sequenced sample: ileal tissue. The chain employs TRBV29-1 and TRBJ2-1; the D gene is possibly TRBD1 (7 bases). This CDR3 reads CSVDSQGGVNEQFF. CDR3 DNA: TGCAGCGTTGATTCCCAGGGGGGAGTGAATGAGCAGTTCTTC.